This is a list of T cell receptor beta chains from one sample in a study of blood T cell repertoires in COVID-19. Sequencing used immunoSEQ multiplex PCR; TCRdb keeps in-frame clones, though not all of them. This sample yields 220,000 or so clones, of which around 87% are seen a single time; over 13% belongs to the top ten. The specimen was PBMCs or T cells enriched from blood (not recorded which). The source of these receptors is a young man who had been exposed to COVID-19. The CDR3 runs from the conserved cysteine through the conserved F or W. The order of the fields is J gene, clone size, V gene, D gene, CDR3 DNA, CDR3 protein. D genes are given only for firm matches. Clone size is not always given. Where it is, it says once, few, many or a class for expanded clones.

TRBJ1-2	NA	TRBV6-5	NA	TGTGCCAGCAGTTTCTCTTTGAGGGACTATGGCTACACCTTC	CASSFSLRDYGYTF
TRBJ2-5	NA	TRBV9	NA	TGTGCCAGCAGCGTAGCGGGGGGAGGGGGTACCCAGTACTTC	CASSVAGGGGTQYF
TRBJ2-4	NA	TRBV5-1	TRBD2	TGCGCCAGCAGCTTGGCGGGGGGTGTGGACGCGGCGTGGTACTTC	CASSLAGGVDAAWYF
TRBJ1-6	NA	TRBV18	TRBD1	TGTGCCAGCTCACGGGACAGGATTAATTCACCCCTCCACTTT	CASSRDRINSPLHF
TRBJ2-1	NA	TRBV7-9	NA	TGTGCCAGCAGCTTATTACTAAACAATGAGCAGTTCTTC	CASSLLLNNEQFF
TRBJ2-4	NA	TRBV2	TRBD1	TGTGCCAGCAGAGGGACAGGGGGTGAATACATTCAGTACTTC	CASRGTGGEYIQYF
TRBJ1-1	NA	TRBV6-5	NA	TGTGCCATTTCCGACAGGTTGAGTATGAACACTGAAGCTTTCTTT	CAISDRLSMNTEAFF
TRBJ2-5	NA	TRBV18	TRBD2	TGTGCCAGCTCACCGAGACTAGCGGGGGGGCAAGAGACCCAGTACTTC	CASSPRLAGGQETQYF
TRBJ1-2	NA	TRBV4-1	NA	TGCGCCAGCAGCCATGTCACAGGACGACCGAGCTATGGCTACACCTTC	CASSHVTGRPSYGYTF
TRBJ2-2	few	TRBV18	NA	TGTGCCAGCTCACCACCATGGAGCCCCGGGGAGCTGTTTTTT	CASSPPWSPGELFF
TRBJ2-1	NA	TRBV11-2	TRBD1	TGTGCCAGCAGCTTAGGGACAGGGTCCAACAATGAGCAGTTCTTC	CASSLGTGSNNEQFF
TRBJ1-2	NA	TRBV27	TRBD1	TGTGCCAGCAGTCCCCGGGGCGGCAGGGGGCGCGAGAACTATGGCTACACCTTC	CASSPRGGRGRENYGYTF
TRBJ2-1	few	TRBV5-8	TRBD2	TGTGCCAGCAGGGGGGGACTAGGGAGGGGTGAGCAGTTCTTC	CASRGGLGRGEQFF
TRBJ2-1	once	TRBV15	TRBD1	TGTGCCACCAGCAGGGACAGGGGAACCCCACAGTCGTACAATGAGCAGTTCTTC	CATSRDRGTPQSYNEQFF
TRBJ2-3	NA	TRBV4-3	NA	TGCGCCAGCAGCCAGGCACCCCACACAGATACGCAGTATTTT	CASSQAPHTDTQYF
TRBJ2-5	NA	TRBV24-1	NA	TGTGCCACCAGTGCCGGGGCGGGGAGGGAGACCCAGTACTTC	CATSAGAGRETQYF
TRBJ2-3	NA	TRBV5-1	NA	TGCGCCAGCAGCTCTGGCCGCGATACGCAGTATTTT	CASSSGRDTQYF
TRBJ1-5	NA	TRBV30	NA	TGTGCCTGGAGTAAGTCCGAGAATCAGCCCCAGCATTTT	CAWSKSENQPQHF
TRBJ2-5	NA	TRBV2	TRBD2	TGTGCCAGCAGTGAATCATTGGGGGGGATTCAGACCCAGTACTTC	CASSESLGGIQTQYF
TRBJ1-2	NA	TRBV5-1	TRBD1	TGCGCCAGCAGCCCTCGACCCCCGGGACAGGGGGCAAGCTACACCTTC	CASSPRPPGQGASYTF
TRBJ2-5	few	TRBV19	NA	TGTGCCAGTAGTATGGTGACGGGGGAACAAGAGACCCAGTACTTC	CASSMVTGEQETQYF
TRBJ1-2	NA	TRBV6-5	NA	TGTGCCAGCAGTTACTCCGCACGGAGGGGCTACACCTTC	CASSYSARRGYTF
TRBJ1-1	NA	TRBV7-2	TRBD1	TGTGCCAGCAGCATGGGACAGCTCATAGCAAAGAACACTGAAGCTTTCTTT	CASSMGQLIAKNTEAFF
TRBJ2-2	NA	TRBV9	NA	TGTGCCAGCAGCTTCCGACAGACCGCAGCCGGGGAGCTGTTTTTT	CASSFRQTAAGELFF
TRBJ2-7	NA	TRBV9	NA	TGTGCCAGCAGCGTAGCCGAGATCCCACCTTACGAGCAGTACTTC	CASSVAEIPPYEQYF
TRBJ2-1	NA	TRBV4-3	NA	TGCGCCAGCAGCCAAGTGGGAGACGCGCGGGAGCAGTTCTTC	CASSQVGDAREQFF
TRBJ2-5	NA	TRBV27	NA	TGTGCCAGCAGTCCGACCAGGGGCGGGGAGACCCAGTACTTC	CASSPTRGGETQYF
TRBJ1-2	NA	TRBV7-8	TRBD1	TGTGCCAGCAGCCCCATCCCGGGACAGGGTCCAAGCTATGGCTACACCTTC	CASSPIPGQGPSYGYTF
TRBJ1-2	NA	TRBV27	TRBD1	TGTGCCAGCAGTTTCACAGGGGGGAAGGGCTATGGCTACACCTTC	CASSFTGGKGYGYTF
TRBJ1-4	NA	TRBV11-2	NA	TGTGCCAGCAGCACAGGTCGGGGGGCGTTGAATGAAAAACTGTTTTTT	CASSTGRGALNEKLFF
TRBJ1-2	NA	TRBV13	NA	TGTGCCAGCAGTTACCAAGGGGTCCACAGCTTC	CASSYQGVHSF
TRBJ1-3	once	TRBV29-1	TRBD1	TGCAGCGCCGCACAGGGGCCTGGAAACACCATATATTTT	CSAAQGPGNTIYF
TRBJ1-3	NA	TRBV20-1	TRBD1	TGCAGTGCTAGTACGACAGGGGGGAACACCATATATTTT	CSASTTGGNTIYF
TRBJ1-5	NA	TRBV11-2	NA	TGTGCCAGCAGCTTAGAGGCCGTCAGGGGTTCAGGCAATCAGCCCCAGCATTTT	CASSLEAVRGSGNQPQHF